One T cell receptor (beta chain) is described in this entry. The record originates from a study of OX40 agonist ivuxolimab in advanced cancers. The data were produced by immunoSEQ multiplex PCR, yet TCRdb's version contains in-frame clones alone and is incomplete. The sample lists fewer than 60,000 clones; roughly three quarters were seen once. The CDR3 is made up of 15 amino acids. V shed 2 bases and J 4 bases; nucleotides not matched to a gene: 8. Germline lookup yields CDR1 SGHTA and CDR2 FQGTGA. Exclusion applied to patients with autoimmune disease history or systemic immunosuppression. The chain recombines TRBV7-3 with TRBJ2-7, with 7 nucleotides matching TRBD2. The origin of this receptor is an adult with an advanced solid tumor such as melanoma, head and neck, liver or kidney cancer. The sample was CD4+ or CD8+ T cells sorted from blood, taken in a trial of the OX40 agonist ivuxolimab. This CDR3 is CASSLVAGPKYEQYF. As DNA, the CDR3 is TGTGCCAGCAGCTTAGTAGCGGGCCCGAAATACGAGCAGTACTTC.